This T cell receptor (beta chain) was recorded in a study of lymphopenia after photon versus proton radiotherapy. Overall study findings and caveats: Better survival with proton therapy was suggested as possible, not demonstrated. Oligoclonal CD8+ Temra expansion after nadir drove photon patients' diversity drop. Proton therapy kept repertoires fairly stable, unlike photons, which gained effector/memory cells.

As concerns this clone: What it recognizes is unknown.

Profiled with immunoSEQ multiplex PCR; TCRdb holds only in-frame clones, not every one. The sample has approximately 150,000 clones; approximately 90% are singletons. Germline CDR1 and CDR2: SNHLY and FYNNEI. The V end was cut by 1 base, the J end by 0 bases, with 7 bases between. This CDR3 spans 15 amino acids. The sequencing used peripheral blood, collected from a patient treated with photon-based radiotherapy. The sequence was collected from a man aged 45 to 65 with gastric cancer. The chain uses TRBV2 and TRBJ1-5; no clear D gene. In DNA, the CDR3 is TGTGCCAGCAGTGAAGAAAGTAATAGCAATCAGCCCCAGCATTTT. Translated, it gives CASSEESNSNQPQHF.